The subject of this entry is one T cell receptor beta chain. What it recognizes is unknown. Whole-study findings and limits: Greatest tumor Treg TCR overlap was with tumor naive CD4+ cells. Tumor memory CD4+ T cell TCR gene usage was found to cluster with blood and lymph node memory CD4+ cells and with lymph node naive CD4+ cells.

CDR3 length: 15 amino acids. CDR1 DFQATT and CDR2 SNEGSKA come from the germline V gene (reference sequence). V lost 5 bases, J lost 4 bases, and 8 bases stayed unmatched. TCRdb re-called the 5' RACE reads through MiXCR, storing one row per CDR3 protein. This sample has tens of thousands of distinct CDR3 sequences; around 30% occur once, and the top ten carry around 3.9%. Sequencing was performed on memory CD4+ T cells sorted from a lymph node. The sample's subset: memory CD4+ T cells, CD4+CD45RO+CD25-. This sequence originates from a female donor with breast cancer. The rearrangement links TRBV20-1 to TRBJ2-3; 11 positions agree with TRBD2. The CDR3 DNA reads as TGCAGTGCTCGTAGCGGGAGGGGGTTTGCAGATACGCAGTATTTT. Protein: CSARSGRGFADTQYF.